This TCR beta chain was documented in a study of memory CD4+ T cells and cytomegalovirus serostatus. With regard to this clone: The antigen is not known.

Under the authors' procedure: After removing out-of-frame reads, around 2,100,000 distinct TCRbeta sequences remained. The method was immunoSEQ multiplex PCR; TCRdb's version includes in-frame clones alone and lacks a portion of them. V, J and clone size derive from that table, while D and trimming were established from the DNA sequence. The repertoire holds some 44,000 clones, around 78% seen once, with less than 0.6% in the top ten. Losses at the gene ends were 1 base for V and 2 bases for J; bases not matched to a gene: 10. The CDR3 contains 17 residues. Germline CDR1 reads SGHTA; CDR2 reads FQGNSA. The sort gate was single viable CD3+CD4+CD8-CD45RO+ cells for memory CD4+ T cells. Serostatus was set by detecting CMV pp150, pp28, p38, p52 IgG. Findings and limits, study-wide: CD4+ memory repertoires contained about two fifths of the roughly 150 reported CMV TCRbeta sequences.

The source material was memory CD4+ T cells from blood. The TCR originated in an adult in good health and CMV-seronegative. The chain carries TRBV7-2 and TRBJ1-1; 7 bases line up with TRBD1. The CDR3 loop reads CASSLGLMGQRNTEAFF. CDR3 nucleotide sequence: TGTGCCAGCAGCTTAGGTCTCATGGGACAGCGAAACACTGAAGCTTTCTTT.